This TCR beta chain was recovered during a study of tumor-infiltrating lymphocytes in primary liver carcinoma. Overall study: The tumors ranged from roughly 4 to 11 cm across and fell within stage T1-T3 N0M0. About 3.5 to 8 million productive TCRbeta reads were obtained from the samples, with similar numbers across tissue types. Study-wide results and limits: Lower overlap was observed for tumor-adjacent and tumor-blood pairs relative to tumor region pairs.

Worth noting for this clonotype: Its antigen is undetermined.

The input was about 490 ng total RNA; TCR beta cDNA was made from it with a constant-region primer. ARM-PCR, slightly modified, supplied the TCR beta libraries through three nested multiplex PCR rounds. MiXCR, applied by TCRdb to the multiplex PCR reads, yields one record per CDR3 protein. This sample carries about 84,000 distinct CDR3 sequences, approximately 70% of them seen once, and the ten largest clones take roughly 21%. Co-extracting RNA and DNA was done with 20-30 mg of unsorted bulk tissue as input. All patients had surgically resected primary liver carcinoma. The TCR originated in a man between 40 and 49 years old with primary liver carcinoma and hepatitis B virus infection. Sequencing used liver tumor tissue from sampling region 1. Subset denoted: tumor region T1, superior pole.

The CDR3 sequence: CSANRGPSYNEQFF. CDR3 nucleotides: TGCAGTGCTAACAGGGGGCCCTCCTACAATGAGCAGTTCTTC. The V and J genes are TRBV20-1 and TRBJ2-1, with 9 bases identical to TRBD1. With V trimmed by 4 bases and J by 0 bases, 1 base remained unmatched. The germline V gene has CDR1 DFQATT and CDR2 SNEGSKA (reference sequence). The CDR3 contains 14 residues.